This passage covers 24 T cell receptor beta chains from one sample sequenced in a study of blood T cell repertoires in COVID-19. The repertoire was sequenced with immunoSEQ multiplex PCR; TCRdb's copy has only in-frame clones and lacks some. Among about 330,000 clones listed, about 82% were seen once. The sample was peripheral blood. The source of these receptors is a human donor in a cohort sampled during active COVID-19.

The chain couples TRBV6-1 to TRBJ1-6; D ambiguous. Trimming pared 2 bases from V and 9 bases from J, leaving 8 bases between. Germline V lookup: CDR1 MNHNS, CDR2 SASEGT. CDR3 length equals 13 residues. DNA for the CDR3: TGTGCCAGCAGTGAACTTATGAGTTCACCCCTCCACTTT. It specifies CASSELMSSPLHF.

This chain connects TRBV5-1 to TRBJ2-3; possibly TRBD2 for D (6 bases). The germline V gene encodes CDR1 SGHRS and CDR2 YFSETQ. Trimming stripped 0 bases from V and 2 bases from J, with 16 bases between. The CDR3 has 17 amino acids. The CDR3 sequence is CASSLEGLEGLTDTQYF. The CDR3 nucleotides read TGCGCCAGCAGCTTGGAAGGGCTCGAGGGACTCACAGATACGCAGTATTTT. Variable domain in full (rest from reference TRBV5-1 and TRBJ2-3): KAGVTQTPRYLIKTRGQQVTLSCSPISGHRSVSWYQQTPGQGLQFLFEYFSETQRNKGNFPGRFSGRQFSNSRSEMNVSTLELGDSALYLCASSLEGLEGLTDTQYFGPGTRLTVL.

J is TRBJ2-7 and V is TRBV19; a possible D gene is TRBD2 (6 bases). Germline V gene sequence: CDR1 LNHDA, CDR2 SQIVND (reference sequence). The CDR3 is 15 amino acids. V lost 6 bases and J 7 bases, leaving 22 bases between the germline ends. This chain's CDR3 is CASSAPGDADEEQYF. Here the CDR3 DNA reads TGTGCCAGTAGCGCACCGGGGGACGCGGATGAAGAGCAGTACTTC. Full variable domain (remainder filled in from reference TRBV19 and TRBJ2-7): DGGITQSPKYLFRKEGQNVTLSCEQNLNHDAMYWYRQDPGQGLRLIYYSQIVNDFQKGDIAEGYSVSREKKESFPLTVTSAQKNPTAFYLCASSAPGDADEEQYFGPGTRLTVT.

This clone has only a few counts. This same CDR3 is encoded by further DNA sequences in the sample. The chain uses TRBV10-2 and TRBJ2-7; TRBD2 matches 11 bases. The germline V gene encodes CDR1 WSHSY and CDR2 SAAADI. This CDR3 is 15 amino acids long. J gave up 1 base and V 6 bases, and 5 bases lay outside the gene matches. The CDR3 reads CASRETSGGSYEQYF. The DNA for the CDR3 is TGCGCCAGCAGAGAAACTAGCGGGGGATCCTACGAGCAGTACTTC.

This chain's CDR3 is CASSQEGLGQGRGKLFF. The CDR3 nucleotides are TGTGCCAGCAGCCAAGAAGGGCTAGGCCAGGGAAGAGGTAAACTGTTTTTT. J is TRBJ1-4 and V is TRBV4-2, with D maybe TRBD1 (5 bases). The CDR3 is 17 amino acids. Germline CDR1 LGHNA, CDR2 YNFKEQ. Trimming cost V 0 bases and J 11 bases, with 22 bases left between them.

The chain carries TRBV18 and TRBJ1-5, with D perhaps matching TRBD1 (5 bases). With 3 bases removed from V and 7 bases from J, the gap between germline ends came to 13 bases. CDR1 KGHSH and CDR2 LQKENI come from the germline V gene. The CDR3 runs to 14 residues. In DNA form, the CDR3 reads TGTGCCAGCTCACCCGCAGGGATGGGCCAGCCCCAGCATTTT. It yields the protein CASSPAGMGQPQHF.

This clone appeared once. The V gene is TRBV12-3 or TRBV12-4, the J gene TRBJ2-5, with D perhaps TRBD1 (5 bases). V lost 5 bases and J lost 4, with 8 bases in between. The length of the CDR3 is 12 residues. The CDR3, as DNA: TGTGCCAGCAGTGGGGCCTCAGAGACCCAGTACTTC. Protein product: CASSGASETQYF.

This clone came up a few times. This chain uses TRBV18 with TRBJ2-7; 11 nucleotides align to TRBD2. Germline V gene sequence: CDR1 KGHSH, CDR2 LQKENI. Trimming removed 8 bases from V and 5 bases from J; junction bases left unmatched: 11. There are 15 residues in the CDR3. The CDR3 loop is CASPPSGGSLDEQYF. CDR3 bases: TGTGCCAGCCCTCCTAGCGGGGGGTCCCTCGACGAGCAGTACTTC.

The CDR3 here is CASSPTGDQNGYTF. CDR3 DNA: TGTGCCAGCTCACCAACAGGGGATCAAAATGGCTACACCTTC. The chain combines TRBV18 with TRBJ1-2, with 7 bases matching TRBD1. J was trimmed by 6 bases and V by 2 bases; bases with no gene match: 6. Germline lookup yields CDR1 KGHSH and CDR2 LQKENI. CDR3 size: 14 residues. Based on the CDR3 plus reference TRBV18 and TRBJ1-2, the full variable domain is NAGVMQNPRHLVRRRGQEARLRCSPMKGHSHVYWYRQLPEEGLKFMVYLQKENIIDESGMPKERFSAEFPKEGPSILRIQQVVRGDSAAYFCASSPTGDQNGYTFGSGTRLTVV.

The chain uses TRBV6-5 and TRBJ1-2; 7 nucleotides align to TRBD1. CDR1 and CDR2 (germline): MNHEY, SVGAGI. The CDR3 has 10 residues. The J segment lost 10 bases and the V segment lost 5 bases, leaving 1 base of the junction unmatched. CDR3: CASSTGAYTF. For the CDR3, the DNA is TGTGCCAGCAGTACAGGGGCCTACACCTTC.

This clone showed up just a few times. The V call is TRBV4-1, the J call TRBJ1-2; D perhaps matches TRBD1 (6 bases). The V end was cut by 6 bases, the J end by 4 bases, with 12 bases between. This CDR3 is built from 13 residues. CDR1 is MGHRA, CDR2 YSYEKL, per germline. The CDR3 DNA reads TGCGCCAGCAGACAGGGTTTTGGCTATGGCTACACCTTC. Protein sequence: CASRQGFGYGYTF.

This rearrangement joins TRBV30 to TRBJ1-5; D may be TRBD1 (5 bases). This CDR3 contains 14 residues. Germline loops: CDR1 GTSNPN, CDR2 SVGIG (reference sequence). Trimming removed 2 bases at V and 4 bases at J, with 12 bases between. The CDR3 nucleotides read TGTGCCTGGAGTAGGAGACAGACTAATCAGCCCCAGCATTTT. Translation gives CAWSRRQTNQPQHF.

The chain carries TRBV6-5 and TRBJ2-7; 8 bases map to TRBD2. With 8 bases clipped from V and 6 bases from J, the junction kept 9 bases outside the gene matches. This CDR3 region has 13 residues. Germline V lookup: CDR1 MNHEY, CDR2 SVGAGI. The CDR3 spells CASQRVSGVEQYF. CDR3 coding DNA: TGTGCCAGCCAGAGGGTTAGCGGGGTCGAGCAGTACTTC.

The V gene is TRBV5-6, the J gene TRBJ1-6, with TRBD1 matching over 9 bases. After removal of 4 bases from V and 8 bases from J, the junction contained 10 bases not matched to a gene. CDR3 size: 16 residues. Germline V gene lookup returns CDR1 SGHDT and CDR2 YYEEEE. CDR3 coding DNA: TGTGCCAGCAGCCCAAGGACAGGGGAAGTTTATTCACCCCTCCACTTT. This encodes CASSPRTGEVYSPLHF.

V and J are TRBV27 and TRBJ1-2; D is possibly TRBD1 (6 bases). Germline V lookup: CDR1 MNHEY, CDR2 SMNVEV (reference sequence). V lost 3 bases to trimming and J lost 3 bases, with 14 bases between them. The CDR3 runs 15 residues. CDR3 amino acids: CASSLGIQGHYGYTF. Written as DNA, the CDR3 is TGTGCCAGCAGTTTGGGAATACAGGGCCACTATGGCTACACCTTC.

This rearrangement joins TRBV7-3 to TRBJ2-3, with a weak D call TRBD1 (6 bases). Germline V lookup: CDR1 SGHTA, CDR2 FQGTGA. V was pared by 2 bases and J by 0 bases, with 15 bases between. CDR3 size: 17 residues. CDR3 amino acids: CASSLLGGSSSTDTQYF. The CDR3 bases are TGTGCCAGCAGCTTACTAGGGGGATCCTCTAGCACAGATACGCAGTATTTT.

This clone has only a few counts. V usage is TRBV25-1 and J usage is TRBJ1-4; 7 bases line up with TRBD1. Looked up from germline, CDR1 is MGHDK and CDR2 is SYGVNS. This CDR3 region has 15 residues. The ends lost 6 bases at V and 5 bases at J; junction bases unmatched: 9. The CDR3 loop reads CASSGSDRVNEKLFF. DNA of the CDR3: TGTGCCAGCAGCGGATCCGACAGGGTAAATGAAAAACTGTTTTTT. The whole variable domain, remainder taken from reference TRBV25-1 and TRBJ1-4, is EADIYQTPRYLVIGTGKKITLECSQTMGHDKMYWYQQDPGMELHLIHYSYGVNSTEKGDLSSESTVSRIRTEHFPLTLESARPSHTSQYLCASSGSDRVNEKLFFGSGTQLSVL.

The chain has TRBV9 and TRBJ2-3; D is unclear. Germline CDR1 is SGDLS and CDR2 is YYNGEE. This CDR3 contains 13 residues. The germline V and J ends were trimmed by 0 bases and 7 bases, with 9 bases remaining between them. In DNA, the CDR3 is TGTGCCAGCAGCGTAGCTGGTCGGTATACGCAGTATTTT. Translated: CASSVAGRYTQYF.

The CDR3 DNA follows: TGTGCCAGCAGCAGCTATGATGGCTACACCTTC. It specifies CASSSYDGYTF. The J gene is TRBJ1-2, the V gene TRBV3-1 (or the pseudogene TRBV3-2); D gene unclear. CDR1 is LGHDT, CDR2 YNNKEL, per germline (reference sequence). The CDR3 runs to 11 residues. V gave up 5 bases and J gave up 6 bases, with 7 bases separating them.

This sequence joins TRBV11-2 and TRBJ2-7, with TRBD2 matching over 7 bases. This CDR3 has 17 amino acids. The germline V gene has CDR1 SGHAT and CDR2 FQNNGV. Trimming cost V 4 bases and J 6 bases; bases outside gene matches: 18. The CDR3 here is CASSSLLRLAELSEQYF. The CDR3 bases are TGTGCCAGCAGCTCTCTCCTTAGACTAGCCGAGTTGTCCGAGCAGTACTTC.

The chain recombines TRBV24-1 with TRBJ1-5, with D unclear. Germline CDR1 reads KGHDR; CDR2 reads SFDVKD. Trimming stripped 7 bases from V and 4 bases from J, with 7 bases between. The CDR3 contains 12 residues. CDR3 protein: CATSQSNQPQHF. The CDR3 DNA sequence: TGTGCCACCAGCCAATCAAATCAGCCCCAGCATTTT.

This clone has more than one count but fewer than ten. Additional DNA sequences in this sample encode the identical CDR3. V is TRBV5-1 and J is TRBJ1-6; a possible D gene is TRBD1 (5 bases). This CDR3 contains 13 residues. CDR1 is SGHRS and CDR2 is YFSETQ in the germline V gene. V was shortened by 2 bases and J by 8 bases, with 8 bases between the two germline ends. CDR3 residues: CASSLLTDSPLHF. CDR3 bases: TGCGCCAGCAGCTTATTGACAGATTCACCCCTCCACTTT.

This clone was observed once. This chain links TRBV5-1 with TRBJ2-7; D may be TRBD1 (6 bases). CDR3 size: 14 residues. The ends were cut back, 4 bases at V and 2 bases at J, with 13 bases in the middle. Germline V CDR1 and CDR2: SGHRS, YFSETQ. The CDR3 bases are TGCGCCAGCAGCCCCTTAGGGGGTACCTACGAGCAGTACTTC. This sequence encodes CASSPLGGTYEQYF.

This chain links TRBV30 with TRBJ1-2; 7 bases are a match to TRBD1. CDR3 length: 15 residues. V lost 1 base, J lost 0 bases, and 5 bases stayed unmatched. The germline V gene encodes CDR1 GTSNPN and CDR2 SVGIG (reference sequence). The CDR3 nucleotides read TGTGCCTGGAGTGCCACCGGGACAGCTAACTATGGCTACACCTTC. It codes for CAWSATGTANYGYTF.